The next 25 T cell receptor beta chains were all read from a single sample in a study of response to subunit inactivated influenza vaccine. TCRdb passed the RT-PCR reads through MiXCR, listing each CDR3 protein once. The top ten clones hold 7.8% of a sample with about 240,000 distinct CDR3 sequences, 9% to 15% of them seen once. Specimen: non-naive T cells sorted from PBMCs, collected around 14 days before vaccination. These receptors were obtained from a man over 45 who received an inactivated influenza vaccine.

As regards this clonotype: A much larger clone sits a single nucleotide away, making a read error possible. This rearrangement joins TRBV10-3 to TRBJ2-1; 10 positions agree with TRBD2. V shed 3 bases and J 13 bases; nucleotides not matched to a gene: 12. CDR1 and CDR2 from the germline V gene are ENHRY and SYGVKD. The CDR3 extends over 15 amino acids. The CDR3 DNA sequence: TGTGCCATCAGTGAAAGCCCGGGACTAGCGATTGATCAGTTCTTC. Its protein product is CAISESPGLAIDQFF.

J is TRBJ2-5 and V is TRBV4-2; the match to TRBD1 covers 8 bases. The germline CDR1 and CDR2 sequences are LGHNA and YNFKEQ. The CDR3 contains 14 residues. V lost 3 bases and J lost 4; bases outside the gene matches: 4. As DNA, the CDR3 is TGTGCCAGCAGCCACGGACAGGGTCTAGAGACCCAGTACTTC. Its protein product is CASSHGQGLETQYF.

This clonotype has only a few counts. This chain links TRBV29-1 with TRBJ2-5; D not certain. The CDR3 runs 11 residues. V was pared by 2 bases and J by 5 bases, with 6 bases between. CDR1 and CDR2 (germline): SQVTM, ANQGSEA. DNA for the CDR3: TGCAGCGTTGAATTCGGGGAGACCCAGTACTTC. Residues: CSVEFGETQYF.

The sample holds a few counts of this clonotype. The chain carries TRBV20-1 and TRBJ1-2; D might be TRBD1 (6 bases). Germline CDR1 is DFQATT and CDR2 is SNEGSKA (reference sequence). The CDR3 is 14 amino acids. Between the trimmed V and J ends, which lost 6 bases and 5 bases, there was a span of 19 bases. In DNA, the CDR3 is TGCAGTGCCCAGGAGGGCAGGGGCCAATATGGCTACACCTTC. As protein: CSAQEGRGQYGYTF.

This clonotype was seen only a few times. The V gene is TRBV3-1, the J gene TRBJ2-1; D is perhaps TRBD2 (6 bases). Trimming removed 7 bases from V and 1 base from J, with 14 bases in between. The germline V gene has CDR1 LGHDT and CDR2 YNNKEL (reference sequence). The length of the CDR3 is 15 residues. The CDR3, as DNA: TGTGCCAGCAACCAGGGTAGCGGATCCTACAATGAGCAGTTCTTC. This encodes CASNQGSGSYNEQFF.

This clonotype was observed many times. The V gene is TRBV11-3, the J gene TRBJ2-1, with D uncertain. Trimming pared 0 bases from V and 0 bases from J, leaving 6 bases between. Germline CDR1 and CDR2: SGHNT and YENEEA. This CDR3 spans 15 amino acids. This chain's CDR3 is CASSLDSDSYNEQFF. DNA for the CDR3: TGTGCCAGCAGCTTAGACAGTGACTCCTACAATGAGCAGTTCTTC. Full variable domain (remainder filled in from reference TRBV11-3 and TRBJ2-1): EAGVVQSPRYKIIEKKQPVAFWCNPISGHNTLYWYLQNLGQGPELLIRYENEEAVDDSQLPKDRFSAERLKGVDSTLKIQPAELGDSAVYLCASSLDSDSYNEQFFGPGTRLTVL.

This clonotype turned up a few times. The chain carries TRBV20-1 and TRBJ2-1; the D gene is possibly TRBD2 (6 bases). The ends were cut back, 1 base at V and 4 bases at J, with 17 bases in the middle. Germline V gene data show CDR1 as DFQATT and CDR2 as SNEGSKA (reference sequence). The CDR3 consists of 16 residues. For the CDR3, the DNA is TGCAGTGCTAGAGTGAGGGAAGCGGGCTCGTACAATGAGCAGTTCTTC. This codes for CSARVREAGSYNEQFF.

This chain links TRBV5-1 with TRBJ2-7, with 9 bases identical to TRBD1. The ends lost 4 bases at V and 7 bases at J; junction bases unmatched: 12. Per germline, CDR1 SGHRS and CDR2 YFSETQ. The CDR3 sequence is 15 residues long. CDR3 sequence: CASSQQGASLGEQYF. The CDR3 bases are TGCGCCAGCAGCCAACAGGGGGCGTCACTAGGGGAGCAGTACTTC.

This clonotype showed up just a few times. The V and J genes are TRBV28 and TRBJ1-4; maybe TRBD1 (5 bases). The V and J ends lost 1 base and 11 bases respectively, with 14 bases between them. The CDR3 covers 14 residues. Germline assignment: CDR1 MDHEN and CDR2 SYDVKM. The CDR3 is CASSLFTDRGKLFF. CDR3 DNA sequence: TGTGCCAGCAGTTTATTTACGGACCGGGGGAAACTGTTTTTT.

As DNA, the CDR3 is TGTGCCAGCAGCTTATTGACTAGAAGTCTCGATGAGCAGTTCTTC. Its protein is CASSLLTRSLDEQFF. This chain links TRBV7-2 with TRBJ2-1, with D perhaps matching TRBD2 (6 bases). Deletions cut 2 bases from V and 8 bases from J, with 16 bases between. The CDR3 extends over 15 amino acids. Germline CDR1 reads SGHTA; CDR2 reads FQGNSA.

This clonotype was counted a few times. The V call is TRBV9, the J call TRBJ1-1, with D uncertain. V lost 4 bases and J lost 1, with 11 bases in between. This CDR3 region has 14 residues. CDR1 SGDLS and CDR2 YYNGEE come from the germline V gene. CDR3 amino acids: CASSPLIWNTEAFF. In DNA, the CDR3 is TGTGCCAGCAGCCCTCTTATCTGGAACACTGAAGCTTTCTTT.

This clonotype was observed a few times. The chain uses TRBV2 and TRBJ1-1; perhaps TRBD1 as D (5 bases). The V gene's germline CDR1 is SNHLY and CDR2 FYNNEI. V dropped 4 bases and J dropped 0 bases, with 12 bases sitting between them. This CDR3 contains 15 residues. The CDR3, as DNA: TGTGCCAGCAGTGTTGAGGGACGTATGAACACTGAAGCTTTCTTT. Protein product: CASSVEGRMNTEAFF.

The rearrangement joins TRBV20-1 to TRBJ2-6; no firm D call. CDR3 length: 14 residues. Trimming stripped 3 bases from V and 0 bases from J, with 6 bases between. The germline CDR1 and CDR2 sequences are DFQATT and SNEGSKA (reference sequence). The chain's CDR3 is CSARNPSGANVLTF. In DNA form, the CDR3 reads TGCAGTGCTAGGAACCCCTCTGGGGCCAACGTCCTGACTTTC.

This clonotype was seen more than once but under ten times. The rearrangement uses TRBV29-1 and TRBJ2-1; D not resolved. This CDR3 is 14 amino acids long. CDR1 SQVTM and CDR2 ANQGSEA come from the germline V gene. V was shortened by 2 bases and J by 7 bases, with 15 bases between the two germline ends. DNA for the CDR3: TGCAGCGTTGAAAAAGGCCAGACTCCGAATGAGCAGTTCTTC. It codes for CSVEKGQTPNEQFF.

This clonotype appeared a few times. The CDR3 coding sequence is TGTGCCAGCGGATCCGAACAGGGTGTTGGGACCCAGTACTTC. Protein sequence: CASGSEQGVGTQYF. The chain employs TRBV11-2 and TRBJ2-5; a possible D gene is TRBD1 (6 bases). Trimming took off 8 bases at V and 7 bases at J, with 20 bases between the two ends. The CDR3 has 14 residues. From germline, CDR1 is SGHAT and CDR2 FQNNGV.

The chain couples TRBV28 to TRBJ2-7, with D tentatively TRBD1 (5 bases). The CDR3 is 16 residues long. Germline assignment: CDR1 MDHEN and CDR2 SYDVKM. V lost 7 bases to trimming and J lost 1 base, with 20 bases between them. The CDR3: CASTDYRNISSYEQYF. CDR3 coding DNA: TGTGCCAGCACGGATTACAGGAACATTTCTTCCTACGAGCAGTACTTC.

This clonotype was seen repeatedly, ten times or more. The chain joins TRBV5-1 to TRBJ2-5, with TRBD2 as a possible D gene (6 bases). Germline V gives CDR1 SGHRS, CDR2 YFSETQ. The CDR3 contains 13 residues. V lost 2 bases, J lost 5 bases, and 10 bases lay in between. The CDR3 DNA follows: TGCGCCAGCAGCTTTGGAGGGAGGGAGACCCAGTACTTC. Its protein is CASSFGGRETQYF.

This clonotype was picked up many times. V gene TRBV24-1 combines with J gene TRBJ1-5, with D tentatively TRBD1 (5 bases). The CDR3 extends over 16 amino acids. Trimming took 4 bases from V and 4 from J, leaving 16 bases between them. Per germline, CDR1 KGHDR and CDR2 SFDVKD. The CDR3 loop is CATSEAGNRLNQPQHF. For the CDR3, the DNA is TGTGCCACCAGTGAAGCAGGGAACCGACTTAATCAGCCCCAGCATTTT.

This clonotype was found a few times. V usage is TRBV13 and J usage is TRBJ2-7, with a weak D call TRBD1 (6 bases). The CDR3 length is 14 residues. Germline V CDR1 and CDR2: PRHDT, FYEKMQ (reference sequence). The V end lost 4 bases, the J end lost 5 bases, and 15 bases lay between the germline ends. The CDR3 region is CASSSQQGSDEQYF. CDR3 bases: TGTGCCAGCAGCTCCCAACAGGGTAGCGACGAGCAGTACTTC.

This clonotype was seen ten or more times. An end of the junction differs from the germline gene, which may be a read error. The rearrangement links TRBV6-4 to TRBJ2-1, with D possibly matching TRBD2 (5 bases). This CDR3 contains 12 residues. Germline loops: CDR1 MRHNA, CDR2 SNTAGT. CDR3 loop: CASSDSPSSTDF. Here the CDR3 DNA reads TGTGCCAGCAGTGACTCGCCTAGCTCTACCGACTTC.

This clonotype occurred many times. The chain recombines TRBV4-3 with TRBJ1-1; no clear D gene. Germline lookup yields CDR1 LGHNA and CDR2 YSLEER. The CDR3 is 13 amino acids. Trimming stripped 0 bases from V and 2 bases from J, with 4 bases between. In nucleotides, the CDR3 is TGCGCCAGCAGCCAAGAGTCTAACACTGAAGCTTTCTTT. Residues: CASSQESNTEAFF.

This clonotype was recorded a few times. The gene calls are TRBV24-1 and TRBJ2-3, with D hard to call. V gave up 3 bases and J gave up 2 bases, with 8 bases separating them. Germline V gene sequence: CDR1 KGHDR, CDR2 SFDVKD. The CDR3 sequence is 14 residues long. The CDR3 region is CATSDPLSTDTQYF. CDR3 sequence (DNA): TGTGCCACCAGTGATCCCCTGTCCACAGATACGCAGTATTTT.

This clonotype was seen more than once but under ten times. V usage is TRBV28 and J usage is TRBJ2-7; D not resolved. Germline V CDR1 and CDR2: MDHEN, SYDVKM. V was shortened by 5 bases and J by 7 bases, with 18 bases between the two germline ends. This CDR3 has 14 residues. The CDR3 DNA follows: TGTGCCAGCAGTCCCGGGCCTCCGGTGAGGGAGCAGTACTTC. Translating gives CASSPGPPVREQYF.

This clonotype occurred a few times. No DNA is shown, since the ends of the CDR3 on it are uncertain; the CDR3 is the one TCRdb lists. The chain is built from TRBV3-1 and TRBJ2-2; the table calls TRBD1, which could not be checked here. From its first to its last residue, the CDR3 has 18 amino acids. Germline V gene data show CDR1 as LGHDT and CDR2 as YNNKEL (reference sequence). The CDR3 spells CASSQERGRTRTPGSCFF.

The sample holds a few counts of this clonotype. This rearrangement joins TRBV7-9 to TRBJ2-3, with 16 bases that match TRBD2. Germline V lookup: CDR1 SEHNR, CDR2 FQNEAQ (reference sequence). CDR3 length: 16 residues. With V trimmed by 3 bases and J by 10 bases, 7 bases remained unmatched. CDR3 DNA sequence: TGTGCCAGCAGCTTTGTTGGGACTAGCGGGAGGGCCGCGCAGTATTTT. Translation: CASSFVGTSGRAAQYF.